The clone carrying this T cell receptor (beta chain) was recorded only once. The antigen is not known. These data come from a study of cytomegalovirus exposure and HLA in healthy donors. Study-level points and caveats: Presence/absence analyses treated sequencing depth as roughly uniform across donors. Apparent HLA restriction characterized most CMV-associated TCR beta chains in a later analysis.

The primer mix had 60 Vbeta and 13 Jbeta primers. Sequencing was performed with immunoSEQ multiplex PCR; in TCRdb, only in-frame clones are kept and a portion is missing. The sample lists some 200,000 clones, around 84% seen once, with roughly 1.5% in the top ten. The germline V gene has CDR1 SGDLS and CDR2 YYNGEE. The length of the CDR3 is 15 residues. V was clipped by 4 bases and J by 7 bases; unmatched bases: 7. The chain links TRBV9 to TRBJ2-1, with TRBD2 matching over 11 bases. Sequencing used PBMCs. The clonotype originates from a woman aged 18-29 years in good health and CMV-seronegative. The CDR3 DNA sequence: TGTGCCAGCAGCCAACTAGCGGGAGTCACGAATGAGCAGTTCTTC. It encodes CASSQLAGVTNEQFF.